This T cell receptor (beta chain) derives from a study of control samples from healthy donors and cancer patients. Sequenced by immunoSEQ multiplex PCR; TCRdb stores in-frame clones only, minus some. The table shows about 120,000 clones, with 80% to 90% occurring only once. The junction had 4 bases not matched to a gene; V was cut back by 2 bases and J by 5 bases. CDR1 MDHEN and CDR2 SYDVKM come from the germline V gene. The CDR3 has 15 residues. This clone was counted once. The chain uses TRBV28 and TRBJ1-4; TRBD1 agrees at 8 bases. The source of this sequence is a man aged 50 to 60 in good health. Material for sequencing was blood. CDR3 loop: CASSLPQGANEKLFF. The CDR3 DNA sequence: TGTGCCAGCAGTTTACCTCAGGGGGCAAATGAAAAACTGTTTTTT.